One sample yielded the 15 T cell receptor beta chains listed below, sequenced in a study of CD8+ T cells in alopecia areata. RNA extraction was followed by reverse transcription into cDNA, which acted as the sequencing template. The protocol was immunoSEQ multiplex PCR, while the TCRdb copy is restricted to in-frame clones and leaves out a portion. The data show 220,000 or so clones, around three fifths seen once. The sample in question was CD4+ T cells sorted from blood, obtained at week 0. The receptors shown here come from a human donor with alopecia areata.

V and J are TRBV29-1 and TRBJ1-1; no definite D call. The CDR3 is made up of 14 amino acids. Trimming pared 5 bases from V and 2 bases from J, leaving 15 bases between. Germline lookup yields CDR1 SQVTM and CDR2 ANQGSEA. CDR3 coding DNA: TGCAGCGTTAATTTTAGGCAGGCAAACACTGAAGCTTTCTTT. Translation gives CSVNFRQANTEAFF.

V gene TRBV5-4 combines with J gene TRBJ2-3; D not resolved. Germline lookup yields CDR1 SGHNT and CDR2 YYREEE (reference sequence). V was cut by 3 bases and J by 0 bases, with 14 bases left in between. The length of the CDR3 is 16 residues. This CDR3 reads CASSWAGPLSTDTQYF. The CDR3 DNA reads TGTGCCAGCAGCTGGGCTGGGCCATTAAGCACAGATACGCAGTATTTT.

This clone was found a few times. The V gene is TRBV7-7, the J gene TRBJ1-5; TRBD1 agrees at 7 bases. This CDR3 is built from 13 residues. Trimming took 1 base from V and 6 from J; bases not matched to a gene: 0. CDR1 and CDR2 from the germline V gene are SSHAT and FNYEAQ (reference sequence). The CDR3 DNA reads TGTGCCAGCAGCTTAGGACAGGGTCAGCCCCAGCATTTT. It translates to CASSLGQGQPQHF.

The chain carries TRBV5-1 and TRBJ2-2; no clear D gene. Deletions cut 2 bases from V and 5 bases from J, with 10 bases between. CDR1 and CDR2 (germline): SGHRS, YFSETQ. The length of the CDR3 is 14 residues. The CDR3 DNA sequence: TGCGCCAGCAGCTTACTCGTAGTGACCGGGGAGCTGTTTTTT. Translating it yields CASSLLVVTGELFF.

The gene calls are TRBV4-1 and TRBJ2-5; 7 bases agree with TRBD2. CDR1 is MGHRA and CDR2 is YSYEKL in the germline V gene. V trimming: 1 base; J trimming: 4 bases; junction bases outside the gene matches: 6. The CDR3 has 15 residues. The CDR3 spells CASSQVGLVAETQYF. The DNA for the CDR3 is TGCGCCAGCAGCCAAGTTGGACTAGTAGCAGAGACCCAGTACTTC.

This clone was seen a handful of times. V and J are TRBV7-2 and TRBJ1-1; unclear D gene. Germline CDR1 reads SGHTA; CDR2 reads FQGNSA. The CDR3 covers 11 residues. Trimming removed 4 bases at V and 4 bases at J, with 4 bases between. The CDR3 region is CASSSTTEAFF. The CDR3 DNA reads TGTGCCAGCAGCTCCACCACTGAAGCTTTCTTT.

The V gene is TRBV4-1, the J gene TRBJ1-3, with D possibly matching TRBD1 (6 bases). The V end lost 0 bases, the J end lost 3 bases, and 9 bases lay between the germline ends. CDR3 length equals 15 residues. Germline CDR1 reads MGHRA; CDR2 reads YSYEKL. Here the CDR3 reads CASSQEGARGNTIYF. DNA of the CDR3: TGCGCCAGCAGCCAAGAGGGGGCGCGTGGAAACACCATATATTTT.

Details on this clone: The same CDR3 arises from other DNA sequences in this sample as well. The CDR3 bases are TGTGCCTGGAGTAGACAGGGCAATCAGCCCCAGCATTTT. Amino acid sequence: CAWSRQGNQPQHF. The V gene is TRBV30, the J gene TRBJ1-5; TRBD1 might be the D (6 bases). Germline V gene lookup returns CDR1 GTSNPN and CDR2 SVGIG (reference sequence). V gave up 2 bases and J gave up 2 bases, with 7 bases separating them. This CDR3 has 13 amino acids.

This clone was observed a few times. The CDR3: CASSESPPHEQYF. Here the CDR3 DNA reads TGTGCCAGCAGTGAATCGCCACCGCACGAGCAGTACTTC. The gene calls are TRBV25-1 and TRBJ2-7, with D hard to call. The V gene lost 1 base and the J gene lost 5 bases, with 9 bases spanning the gap. This CDR3 region has 13 residues. Germline CDR1 MGHDK, CDR2 SYGVNS.

J is TRBJ2-1 and V is TRBV6-8; D remains unclear. V gave up 4 bases and J gave up 5 bases, with 18 bases separating them. The CDR3 spans 16 residues. Germline V gives CDR1 MNHGY, CDR2 SAAAGT. CDR3 sequence reads: CASSFLTRSDDNEQFF. The CDR3 coding sequence is TGTGCCAGCAGTTTCCTAACCCGGAGTGATGACAATGAGCAGTTCTTC.

This chain uses TRBV5-1 with TRBJ2-5, with 9 bases identical to TRBD2. J gave up 4 bases and V 3 bases, and 4 bases lay outside the gene matches. The CDR3 is 14 amino acids. From germline, CDR1 is SGHRS and CDR2 YFSETQ. CDR3 region: CASSSRLAVETQYF. The CDR3 DNA reads TGCGCCAGCAGCTCCCGACTAGCGGTAGAGACCCAGTACTTC.

This clone came up many times. V usage is TRBV2 and J usage is TRBJ1-5; 8 bases are shared with TRBD1. CDR1 is SNHLY and CDR2 is FYNNEI in the germline V gene. V was clipped by 5 bases and J by 0 bases; unmatched bases: 6. This CDR3 is 16 amino acids long. CDR3 amino acids: CASSPDRVYSNQPQHF. The DNA for the CDR3 is TGTGCCAGCAGTCCGGACAGGGTTTATAGCAATCAGCCCCAGCATTTT.

In this sample, this clone turned up a few times. The chain couples TRBV5-4 to TRBJ1-2; 8 nucleotides match TRBD1. Germline CDR1 reads SGHNT; CDR2 reads YYREEE (reference sequence). The CDR3 runs to 16 residues. V was clipped by 0 bases and J by 2 bases; unmatched bases: 6. CDR3 amino acids: CASSLAPGQGNYGYTF. The CDR3 bases are TGTGCCAGCAGCTTGGCTCCCGGACAGGGAAACTATGGCTACACCTTC.

To note about this clone: The sample has other DNA sequences that encode this CDR3 too. J is TRBJ1-1 and V is TRBV18; no reliable D call. This CDR3 is 13 amino acids long. Trimming pared 6 bases from V and 0 bases from J, leaving 8 bases between. CDR1 is KGHSH, CDR2 LQKENI, per germline. The CDR3 loop is CASSPSVNTEAFF. Written as DNA, the CDR3 is TGTGCCAGCTCTCCCTCCGTGAACACTGAAGCTTTCTTT.

The chain is built from TRBV5-1 and TRBJ2-6, with D perhaps assigned TRBD1 or TRBD2 (6 bases each). Per germline, CDR1 SGHRS and CDR2 YFSETQ. V gave up 9 bases and J gave up 0 bases, with 10 bases separating them. CDR3 size: 14 residues. This CDR3 is CATEGGSGANVLTF. The CDR3 nucleotides read TGCGCCACGGAGGGGGGCTCTGGGGCCAACGTCCTGACTTTC.